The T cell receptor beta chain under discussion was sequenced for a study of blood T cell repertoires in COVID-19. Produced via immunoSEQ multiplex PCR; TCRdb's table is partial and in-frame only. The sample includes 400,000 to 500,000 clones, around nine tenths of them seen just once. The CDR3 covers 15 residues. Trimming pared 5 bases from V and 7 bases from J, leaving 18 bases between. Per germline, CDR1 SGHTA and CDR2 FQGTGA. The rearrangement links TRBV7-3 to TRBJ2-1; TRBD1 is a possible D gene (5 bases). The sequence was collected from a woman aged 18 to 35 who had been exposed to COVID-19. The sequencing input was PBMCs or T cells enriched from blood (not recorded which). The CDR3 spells CASSPGQGIRNEQFF. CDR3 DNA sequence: TGTGCCAGCAGCCCCGGGCAGGGAATTCGAAATGAGCAGTTCTTC.